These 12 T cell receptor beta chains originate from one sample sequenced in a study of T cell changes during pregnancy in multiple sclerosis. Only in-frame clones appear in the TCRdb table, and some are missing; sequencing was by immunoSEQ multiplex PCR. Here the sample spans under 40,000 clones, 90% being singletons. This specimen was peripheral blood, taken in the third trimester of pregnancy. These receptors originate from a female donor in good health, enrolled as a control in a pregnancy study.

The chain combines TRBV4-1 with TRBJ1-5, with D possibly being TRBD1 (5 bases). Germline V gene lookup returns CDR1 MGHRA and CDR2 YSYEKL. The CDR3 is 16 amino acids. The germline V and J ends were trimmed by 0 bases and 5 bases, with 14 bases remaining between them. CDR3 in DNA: TGCGCCAGCAGCCAAGACCAGGGCACCCGTTATCAGCCCCAGCATTTT. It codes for CASSQDQGTRYQPQHF.

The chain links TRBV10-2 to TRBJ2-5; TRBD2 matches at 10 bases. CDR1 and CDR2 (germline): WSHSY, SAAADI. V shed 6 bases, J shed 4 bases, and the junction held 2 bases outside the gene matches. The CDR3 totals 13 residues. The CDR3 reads CASRLAGPETQYF. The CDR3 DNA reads TGCGCCAGCAGACTAGCGGGACCAGAGACCCAGTACTTC.

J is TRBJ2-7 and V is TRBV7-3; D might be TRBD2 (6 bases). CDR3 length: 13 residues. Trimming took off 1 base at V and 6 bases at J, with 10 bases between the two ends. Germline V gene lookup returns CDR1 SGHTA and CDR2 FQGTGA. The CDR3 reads CASSLRRGVEQYF. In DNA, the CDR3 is TGTGCCAGCAGCTTAAGGAGGGGAGTCGAGCAGTACTTC.

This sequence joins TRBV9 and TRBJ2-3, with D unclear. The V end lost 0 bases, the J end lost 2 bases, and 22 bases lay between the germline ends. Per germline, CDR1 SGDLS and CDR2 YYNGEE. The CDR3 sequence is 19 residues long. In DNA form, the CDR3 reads TGTGCCAGCAGCGTAGGCGATCCCGCCCGCTCCGAAGACACAGATACGCAGTATTTT. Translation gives CASSVGDPARSEDTDTQYF.

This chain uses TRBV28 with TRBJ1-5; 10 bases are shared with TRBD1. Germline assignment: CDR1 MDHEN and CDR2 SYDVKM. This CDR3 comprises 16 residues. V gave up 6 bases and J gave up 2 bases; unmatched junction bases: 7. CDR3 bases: TGTGCCAGCAGACCGACAGGGGGCTTTGGCAATCAGCCCCAGCATTTT. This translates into CASRPTGGFGNQPQHF.

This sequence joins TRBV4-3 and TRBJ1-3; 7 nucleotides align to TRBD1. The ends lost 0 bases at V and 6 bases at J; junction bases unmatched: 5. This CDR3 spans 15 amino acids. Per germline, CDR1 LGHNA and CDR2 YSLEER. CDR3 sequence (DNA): TGCGCCAGCAGCCAAGAATTCCAGGGGGAAAACACCATATATTTT. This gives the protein CASSQEFQGENTIYF.

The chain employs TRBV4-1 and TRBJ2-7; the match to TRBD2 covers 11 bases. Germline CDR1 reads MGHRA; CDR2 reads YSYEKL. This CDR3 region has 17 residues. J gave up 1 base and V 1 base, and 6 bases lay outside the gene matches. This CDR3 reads CASSQGQGTSGSYEQYF. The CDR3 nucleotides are TGCGCCAGCAGCCAAGGACAAGGGACTAGCGGTTCCTACGAGCAGTACTTC.

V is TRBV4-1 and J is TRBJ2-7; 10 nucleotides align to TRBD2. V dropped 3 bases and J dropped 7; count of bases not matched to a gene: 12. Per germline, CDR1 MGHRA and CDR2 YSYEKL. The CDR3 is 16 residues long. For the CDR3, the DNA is TGCGCCAGCAGCCATAAGGGGAGCGGGAGGGGCCCGGAGCAGTACTTC. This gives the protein CASSHKGSGRGPEQYF.

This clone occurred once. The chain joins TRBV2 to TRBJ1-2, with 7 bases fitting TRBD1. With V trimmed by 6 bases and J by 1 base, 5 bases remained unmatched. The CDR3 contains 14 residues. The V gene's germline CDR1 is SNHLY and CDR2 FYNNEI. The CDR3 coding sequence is TGTGCCAGCAGACACGACAGGGATAACTATGGCTACACCTTC. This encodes CASRHDRDNYGYTF.

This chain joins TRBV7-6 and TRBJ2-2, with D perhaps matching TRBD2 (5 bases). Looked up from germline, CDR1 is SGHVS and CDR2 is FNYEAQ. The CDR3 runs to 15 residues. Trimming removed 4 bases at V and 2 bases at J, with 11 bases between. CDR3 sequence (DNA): TGTGCCAGCAGCTCGGACTGGGAAAACACCGGGGAGCTGTTTTTT. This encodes CASSSDWENTGELFF.

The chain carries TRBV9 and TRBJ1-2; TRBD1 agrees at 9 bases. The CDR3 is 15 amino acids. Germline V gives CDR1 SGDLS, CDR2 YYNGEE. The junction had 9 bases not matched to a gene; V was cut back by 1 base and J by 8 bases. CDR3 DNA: TGTGCCAGCAGCGTACCGGGACAGGGTCGGGGGGGCTACACCTTC. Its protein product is CASSVPGQGRGGYTF.

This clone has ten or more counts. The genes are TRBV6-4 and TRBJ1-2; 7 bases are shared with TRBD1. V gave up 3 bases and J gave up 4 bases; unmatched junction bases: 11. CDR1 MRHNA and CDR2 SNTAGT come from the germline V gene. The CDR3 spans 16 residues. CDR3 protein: CASSEASTGASYGYTF. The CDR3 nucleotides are TGTGCCAGCAGTGAGGCCTCCACAGGGGCATCCTATGGCTACACCTTC.